This T cell receptor (beta chain) is from a study of cytomegalovirus exposure and HLA in healthy donors. Overall study results and limits: Earlier results showed most TCR beta V segments being productive about 90% or about 30% of the time. No immune exposure information besides CMV serostatus was available.

Researchers ran the PCR with 60 Vbeta and 13 Jbeta primers. Sequencing used immunoSEQ multiplex PCR; TCRdb keeps in-frame clones, though not all of them. The table lists more than 200,000 clones, over 60% of them singletons, with 1.8% in the top ten. Turning to this clone: Its antigen is as yet unknown.

The germline CDR1 and CDR2 sequences are LGHNA and YSLEER. With V trimmed by 2 bases and J by 5 bases, 13 bases remained unmatched. The CDR3 extends over 17 amino acids. Healthy bone marrow donors made up the donor group. The chain couples TRBV4-3 to TRBJ2-3; 7 bases agree with TRBD1. The origin of this receptor is a male donor in good health and CMV-seronegative. The sequencing input was PBMCs. The CDR3 sequence is CASSQLPATGVKDTQYF. The CDR3 region has the DNA TGCGCCAGCAGCCAACTCCCAGCTACAGGGGTGAAAGATACGCAGTATTTT.